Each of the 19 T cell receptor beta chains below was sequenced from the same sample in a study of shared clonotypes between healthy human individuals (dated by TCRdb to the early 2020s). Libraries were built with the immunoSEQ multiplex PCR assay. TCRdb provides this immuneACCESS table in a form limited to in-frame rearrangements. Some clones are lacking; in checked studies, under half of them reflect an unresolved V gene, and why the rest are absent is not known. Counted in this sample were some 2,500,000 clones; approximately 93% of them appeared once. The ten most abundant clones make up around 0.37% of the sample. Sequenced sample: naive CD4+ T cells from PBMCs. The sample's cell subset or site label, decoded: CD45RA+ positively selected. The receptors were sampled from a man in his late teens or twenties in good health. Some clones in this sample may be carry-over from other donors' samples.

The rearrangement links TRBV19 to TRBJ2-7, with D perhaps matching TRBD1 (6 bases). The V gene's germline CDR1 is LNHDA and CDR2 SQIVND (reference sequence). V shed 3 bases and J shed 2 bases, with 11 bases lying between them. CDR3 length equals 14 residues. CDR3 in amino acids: CASSIPDRTYEQYF. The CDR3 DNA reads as TGTGCCAGTAGTATCCCCGACAGGACCTACGAGCAGTACTTC.

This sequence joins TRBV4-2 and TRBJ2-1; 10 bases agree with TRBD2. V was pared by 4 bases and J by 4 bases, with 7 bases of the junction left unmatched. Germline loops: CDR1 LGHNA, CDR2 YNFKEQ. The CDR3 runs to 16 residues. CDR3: CASSLTGTSVYNEQFF. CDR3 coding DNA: TGTGCCAGCAGCCTAACTGGGACTAGCGTGTACAATGAGCAGTTCTTC.

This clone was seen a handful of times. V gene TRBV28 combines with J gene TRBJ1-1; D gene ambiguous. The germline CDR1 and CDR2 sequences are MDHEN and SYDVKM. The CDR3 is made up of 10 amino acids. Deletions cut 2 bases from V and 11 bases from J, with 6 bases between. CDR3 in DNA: TGTGCCAGCAGTTTACAGGAGGCTTTCTTT. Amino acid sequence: CASSLQEAFF.

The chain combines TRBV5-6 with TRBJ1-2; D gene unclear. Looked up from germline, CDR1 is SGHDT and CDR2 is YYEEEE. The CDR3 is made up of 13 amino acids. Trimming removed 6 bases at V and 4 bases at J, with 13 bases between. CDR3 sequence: CASIRGRFYGYTF. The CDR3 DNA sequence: TGTGCCAGCATCCGCGGCAGGTTCTATGGCTACACCTTC. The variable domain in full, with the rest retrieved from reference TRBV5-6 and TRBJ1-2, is DAGVTQSPTHLIKTRGQQVTLRCSPKSGHDTVSWYQQALGQGPQFIFQYYEEEERQRGNFPDRFSGHQFPNYSSELNVNALLLGDSALYLCASIRGRFYGYTFGSGTRLTVV.

DNA for the CDR3: TGTGCCAGCAGCTTGGTCTGGGGGCCTGCACCATCCTACGAGCAGTACTTC. Amino acid sequence: CASSLVWGPAPSYEQYF. The chain joins TRBV5-6 to TRBJ2-7; a weak D match, TRBD1 (6 bases). Deletions cut 0 bases from V and 1 base from J, with 17 bases between. CDR1 is SGHDT, CDR2 YYEEEE, per germline. This CDR3 is 17 amino acids long.

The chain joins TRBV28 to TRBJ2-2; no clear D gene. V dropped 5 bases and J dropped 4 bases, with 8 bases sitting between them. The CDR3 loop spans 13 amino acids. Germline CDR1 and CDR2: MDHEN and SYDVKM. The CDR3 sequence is CASSTITTGELFF. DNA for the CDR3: TGTGCCAGCAGTACCATAACCACCGGGGAGCTGTTTTTT.

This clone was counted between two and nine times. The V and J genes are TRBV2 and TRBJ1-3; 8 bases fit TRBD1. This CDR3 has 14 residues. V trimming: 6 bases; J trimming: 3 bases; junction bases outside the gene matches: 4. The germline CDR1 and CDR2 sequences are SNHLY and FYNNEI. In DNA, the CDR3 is TGTGCCAGCAGGTGGACAGGGAATGGAAACACCATATATTTT. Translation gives CASRWTGNGNTIYF.

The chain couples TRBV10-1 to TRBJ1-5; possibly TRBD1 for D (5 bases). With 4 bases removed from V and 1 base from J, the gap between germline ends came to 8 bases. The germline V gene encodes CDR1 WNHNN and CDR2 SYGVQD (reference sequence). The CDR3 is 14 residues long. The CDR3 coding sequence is TGCGCCAGCAGTGGGGGGGTAAGCAATCAGCCCCAGCATTTT. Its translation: CASSGGVSNQPQHF.

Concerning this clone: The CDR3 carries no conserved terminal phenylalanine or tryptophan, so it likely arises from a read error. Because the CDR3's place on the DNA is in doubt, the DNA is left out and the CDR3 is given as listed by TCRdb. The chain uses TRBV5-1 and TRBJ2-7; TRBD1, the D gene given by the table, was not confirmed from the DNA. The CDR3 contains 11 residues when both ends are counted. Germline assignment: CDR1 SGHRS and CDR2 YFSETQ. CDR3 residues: CASSWDSGPPD.

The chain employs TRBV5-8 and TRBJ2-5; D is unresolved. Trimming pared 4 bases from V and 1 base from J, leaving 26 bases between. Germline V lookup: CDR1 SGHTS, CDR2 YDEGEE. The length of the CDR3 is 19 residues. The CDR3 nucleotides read TGTGCCAGCAGCGAACTACTTTTATCGGCCGCGACGGGCCAAGAGACCCAGTACTTC. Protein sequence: CASSELLLSAATGQETQYF.

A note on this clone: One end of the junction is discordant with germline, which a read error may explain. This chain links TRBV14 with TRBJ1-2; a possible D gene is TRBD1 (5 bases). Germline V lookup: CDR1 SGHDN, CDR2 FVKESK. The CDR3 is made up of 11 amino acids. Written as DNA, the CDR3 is TGTGCCAGCAGCCAAGTAGGGGTCAGGGCCTTC. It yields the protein CASSQVGVRAF.

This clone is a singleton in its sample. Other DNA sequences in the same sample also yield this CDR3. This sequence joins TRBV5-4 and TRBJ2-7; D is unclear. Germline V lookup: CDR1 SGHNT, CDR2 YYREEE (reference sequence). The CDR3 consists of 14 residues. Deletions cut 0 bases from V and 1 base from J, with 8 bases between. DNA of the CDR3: TGTGCCAGCAGCTTGGCTAGTGGGTCCTACGAGCAGTACTTC. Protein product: CASSLASGSYEQYF.

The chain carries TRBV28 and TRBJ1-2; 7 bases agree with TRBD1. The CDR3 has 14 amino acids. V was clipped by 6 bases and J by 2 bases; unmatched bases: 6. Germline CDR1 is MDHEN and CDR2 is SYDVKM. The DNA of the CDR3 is TGTGCCAGCAGCCACCGGACAGGAAACTATGGCTACACCTTC. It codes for CASSHRTGNYGYTF.

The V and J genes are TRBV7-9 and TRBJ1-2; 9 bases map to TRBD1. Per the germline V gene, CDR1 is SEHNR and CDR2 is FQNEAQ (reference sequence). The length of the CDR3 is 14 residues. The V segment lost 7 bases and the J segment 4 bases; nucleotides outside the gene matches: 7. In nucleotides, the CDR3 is TGTGCCAGCATGGTGGGACAGGGATTCTATGGCTACACCTTC. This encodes CASMVGQGFYGYTF.

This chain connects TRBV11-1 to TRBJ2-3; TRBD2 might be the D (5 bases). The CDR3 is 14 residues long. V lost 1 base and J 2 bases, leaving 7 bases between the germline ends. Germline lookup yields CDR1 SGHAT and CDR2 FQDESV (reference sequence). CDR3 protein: CASSLELDTDTQYF. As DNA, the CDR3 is TGTGCCAGCAGCTTAGAACTAGACACAGATACGCAGTATTTT.

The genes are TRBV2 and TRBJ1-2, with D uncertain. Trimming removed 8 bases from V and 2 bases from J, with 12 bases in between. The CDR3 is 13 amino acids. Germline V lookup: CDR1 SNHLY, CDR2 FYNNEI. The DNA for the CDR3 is TGTGCCAGCCAACCAAACACGAACTATGGCTACACCTTC. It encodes CASQPNTNYGYTF.

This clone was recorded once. The CDR3 protein is CASSLARGGATTDTQYF. For the CDR3, the DNA is TGTGCCAGCAGCTTAGCGCGGGGAGGGGCAACCACAGATACGCAGTATTTT. The genes are TRBV7-2 and TRBJ2-3; 7 nucleotides agree with TRBD2. This CDR3 spans 17 amino acids. CDR1 and CDR2 from the germline V gene are SGHTA and FQGNSA. The junction had 8 bases not matched to a gene; V was cut back by 0 bases and J by 2 bases. The full variable domain, its missing parts supplied by reference TRBV7-2 and TRBJ2-3, is GAGVSQSPSNKVTEKGKDVELRCDPISGHTALYWYRQSLGQGLEFLIYFQGNSAPDKSGLPSDRFSAERTGGSVSTLTIQRTQQEDSAVYLCASSLARGGATTDTQYFGPGTRLTVL.

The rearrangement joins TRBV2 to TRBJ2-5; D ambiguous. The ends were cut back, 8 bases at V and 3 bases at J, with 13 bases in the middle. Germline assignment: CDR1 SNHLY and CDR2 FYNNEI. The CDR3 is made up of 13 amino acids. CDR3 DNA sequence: TGTGCCAGCGAAGAGGCAGGCGAAGAGACCCAGTACTTC. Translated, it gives CASEEAGEETQYF.

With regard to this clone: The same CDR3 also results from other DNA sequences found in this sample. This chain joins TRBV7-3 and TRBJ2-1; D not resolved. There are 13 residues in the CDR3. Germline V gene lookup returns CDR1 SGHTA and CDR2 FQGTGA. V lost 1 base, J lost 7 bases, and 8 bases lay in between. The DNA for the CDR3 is TGTGCCAGCAGCTTAAGCCGAGGTAATGAGCAGTTCTTC. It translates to CASSLSRGNEQFF. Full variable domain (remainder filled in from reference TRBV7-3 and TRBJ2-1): GAGVSQTPSNKVTEKGKYVELRCDPISGHTALYWYRQSLGQGPEFLIYFQGTGAADDSGLPNDRFFAVRPEGSVSTLKIQRTERGDSAVYLCASSLSRGNEQFFGPGTRLTVL.